A selection of T cell receptor beta chains follows, all from one sample in a study of cytomegalovirus exposure and HLA in healthy donors. The repertoire was sequenced with immunoSEQ multiplex PCR; TCRdb's copy has only in-frame clones and lacks some. The data hold about 170,000 clones, with around 80% observed a single time. Sequenced: PBMCs. All receptors come from a female donor in good health and CMV-seronegative. CDR3s include the opening cysteine and the closing phenylalanine or tryptophan. The D gene is left open where the match is weak. Clone size, where shown, is once, few, many, or a class for clones that have expanded.

>TRBJ2-3|TRBV10-3|NA|NA
CASRESTDTQYF
TGTGCCTCTCGGGAGAGCACAGATACGCAGTATTTT
>TRBJ2-3|TRBV6-1|NA|NA
CASREMSSTDTQYF
TGTGCCAGCAGAGAAATGTCTAGCACAGATACGCAGTATTTT
>TRBJ1-1|TRBV4-3|NA|NA
CASSQDQQTEAFF
TGCGCCAGCAGCCAAGATCAACAGACTGAAGCTTTCTTT
>TRBJ2-1|TRBV29-1|NA|TRBD2
CSVLRGTSGNEQFF
TGCAGCGTCCTAAGGGGGACTAGCGGTAATGAGCAGTTCTTC
>TRBJ2-3|TRBV5-6|once|TRBD1
CASSFQGVDTQYF
TGTGCCAGCAGCTTCCAGGGGGTAGATACGCAGTATTTT
>TRBJ2-5|TRBV2|NA|NA
CASLGGGTTQYF
TGTGCCAGCCTAGGGGGGGGTACGACCCAGTACTTC
>TRBJ2-7|TRBV10-2|NA|NA
CASSAQDYEQYF
TGCGCCAGCAGTGCACAGGACTACGAGCAGTACTTC
>TRBJ1-4|TRBV20-1|NA|NA
CSARPNTKLFF
TGCAGTGCTAGGCCCAACACAAAACTGTTTTTT
>TRBJ2-5|TRBV19|NA|NA
CASAGDSWETQYF
TGTGCCAGTGCCGGTGATAGCTGGGAGACCCAGTACTTC
>TRBJ2-3|TRBV14|NA|TRBD2
CASSQNRLAGDTQYF
TGTGCCAGCAGCCAAAACCGACTAGCAGGAGATACGCAGTATTTT
>TRBJ1-1|TRBV5-5|NA|NA
CASTWGENTEAFF
TGTGCCAGCACCTGGGGGGAAAACACTGAAGCTTTCTTT
>TRBJ1-5|TRBV28|few|NA
CASSHGGASNQPQHF
TGTGCCAGCAGTCATGGGGGGGCTAGCAATCAGCCCCAGCATTTT
>TRBJ2-5|TRBV9|NA|TRBD2
CASSAGTTVGTQYF
TGTGCCAGCAGCGCCGGGACTACTGTTGGGACCCAGTACTTC
>TRBJ2-7|TRBV6-5|few|TRBD1
CASSPGDRVYEQYF
TGTGCCAGCAGTCCGGGGGACAGGGTCTACGAGCAGTACTTC
>TRBJ2-7|TRBV27|few|TRBD1
CASSRDRALGDEQYF
TGTGCCAGCAGCAGGGACAGGGCTTTGGGGGACGAGCAGTACTTC
>TRBJ2-7|TRBV28|NA|TRBD2
CASRRTSGRVYEQYF
TGTGCCAGCAGGCGGACTAGCGGGAGGGTATACGAGCAGTACTTC
>TRBJ1-1|TRBV7-2|NA|TRBD1
CASGTALNTEAFF
TGTGCCAGCGGGACAGCCTTGAACACTGAAGCTTTCTTT
>TRBJ2-3|TRBV4-1|few|TRBD1
CASSPTRTGPTDTQYF
TGCGCCAGCAGCCCCACCCGGACAGGGCCCACAGATACGCAGTATTTT
>TRBJ1-4|TRBV6-6|NA|TRBD1
CASNPGGSNEKLFF
TGTGCCAGCAATCCAGGGGGCTCTAATGAAAAACTGTTTTTT
>TRBJ1-2|TRBV19|NA|TRBD1
CASSISRQGPSYGYTF
TGTGCCAGTAGTATTTCCCGACAGGGGCCCTCTTATGGCTACACCTTC
>TRBJ2-7|TRBV11-2|NA|NA
CASSLGGRLASEQYF
TGTGCCAGCAGCTTAGGTGGGAGGCTAGCGAGCGAGCAGTACTTC
>TRBJ1-5|TRBV7-6|NA|NA
CASSLGGPAQPQHF
TGTGCCAGCAGCTTAGGGGGCCCAGCCCAGCCCCAGCATTTT
>TRBJ2-1|TRBV4-2|NA|TRBD1
CASSQESSGGSYNEQFF
TGTGCCAGCAGCCAAGAGTCTTCAGGGGGCTCCTACAATGAGCAGTTCTTC
>TRBJ2-7|TRBV20-1|NA|TRBD1
CSATGGYEQYF
TGCAGTGCTACAGGGGGCTACGAGCAGTACTTC
>TRBJ2-7|TRBV4-2|NA|TRBD2
CASSQDKAGGPDEQYF
TGTGCCAGCAGCCAAGACAAAGCGGGAGGGCCAGACGAGCAGTACTTC
>TRBJ2-3|TRBV10-3|NA|NA
CAISESTGGLLTDTQYF
TGTGCCATCAGTGAGTCGACCGGGGGACTCCTCACAGATACGCAGTATTTT
>TRBJ2-1|TRBV7-3|NA|NA
CASSFNQGSYNEQFF
TGTGCCAGCAGCTTTAATCAGGGGTCCTACAATGAGCAGTTCTTC
>TRBJ2-2|TRBV7-2|once|TRBD2
CASSTRLIPGLASNGELFF
TGTGCCAGCAGCACTCGGCTTATCCCGGGACTAGCGTCTAACGGGGAGCTGTTTTTT
>TRBJ1-5|TRBV4-2|NA|NA
CASSQNSQGGVGQPQHF
TGTGCCAGCAGCCAAAATTCCCAGGGCGGCGTAGGTCAGCCCCAGCATTTT
>TRBJ1-1|TRBV15|few|TRBD1
CATSRNRGINTEAFF
TGTGCCACCAGCAGAAACAGGGGCATAAACACTGAAGCTTTCTTT
>TRBJ1-2|TRBV28|NA|TRBD1
CASSSGGANYGYTF
TGTGCCAGCAGTTCAGGGGGCGCTAACTATGGCTACACCTTC
>TRBJ1-3|TRBV30|few|NA
CAWSVRGGGIRGYSGNTIYF
TGTGCCTGGAGTGTAAGGGGCGGTGGTATTAGGGGCTACTCTGGAAACACCATATATTTT
>TRBJ2-5|TRBV19|NA|TRBD1
CASSIKTGLWQETQYF
TGTGCCAGTAGTATAAAGACAGGGTTGTGGCAAGAGACCCAGTACTTC
>TRBJ1-2|TRBV29-1|NA|NA
CSVEPREGYDGYTF
TGCAGCGTTGAACCCAGGGAGGGTTATGATGGCTACACCTTC
>TRBJ2-5|TRBV12-5|NA|TRBD2
CASGLGTSGIETQYF
TGTGCTAGTGGTTTGGGGACTAGCGGGATAGAGACCCAGTACTTC
>TRBJ2-7|TRBV4-1|NA|TRBD2
CASSQDKRTSGEQYF
TGCGCCAGCAGCCAAGATAAACGGACTAGCGGAGAGCAGTACTTC
>TRBJ2-1|TRBV5-4|NA|TRBD2
CASSLGLAVENEQFF
TGTGCCAGCAGCTTGGGACTAGCGGTAGAGAATGAGCAGTTCTTC
>TRBJ2-3|TRBV9|NA|NA
CASSVDTLLTDTQYF
TGTGCCAGCAGCGTTGACACGCTGCTCACAGATACGCAGTATTTT
>TRBJ2-2|TRBV4-2|once|TRBD2
CASSRTSGGSSTGELFF
TGTGCCAGCAGCCGGACTAGCGGGGGGTCAAGCACCGGGGAGCTGTTTTTT
>TRBJ2-7|TRBV9|few|TRBD2
CASSVRPGGPNEQYF
TGTGCCAGCAGCGTTAGACCGGGGGGGCCAAACGAGCAGTACTTC
>TRBJ1-5|TRBV28|NA|NA
CASSAHGEGQPQHF
TGTGCCAGCAGCGCCCACGGGGAGGGTCAGCCCCAGCATTTT
>TRBJ2-2|TRBV7-2|NA|NA
CASSPPGLARAGELFF
TGTGCCAGCAGCCCCCCCGGGCTAGCGAGGGCCGGGGAGCTGTTTTTT
>TRBJ1-1|TRBV4-1|NA|TRBD1
CASSQEQGAHKAEAFF
TGCGCCAGCAGCCAAGAACAGGGGGCCCATAAAGCTGAAGCTTTCTTT
>TRBJ1-2|TRBV2|few|TRBD1
CASSRTGGRYTF
TGTGCCAGCAGCCGGACAGGGGGACGCTACACCTTC
>TRBJ1-2|TRBV7-2|few|NA
CASSLGRGAYGYTF
TGTGCCAGCAGCTTAGGCCGGGGGGCCTATGGCTACACCTTC
>TRBJ2-7|TRBV6-5|NA|NA
CASSRGQRYEQYF
TGTGCCAGCAGCCGCGGTCAGCGCTACGAGCAGTACTTC
>TRBJ2-1|TRBV4-1|NA|NA
CASSQPRGEQFF
TGCGCCAGCAGCCAGCCTAGGGGTGAGCAGTTCTTC
>TRBJ1-3|TRBV28|NA|NA
CASSSLGANSGNTIYF
TGTGCCAGCAGTTCCCTGGGGGCCAACTCTGGAAACACCATATATTTT
>TRBJ2-3|TRBV28|once|NA
CASSLSRSTQYF
TGTGCCAGCAGTTTATCCAGAAGTACGCAGTATTTT
>TRBJ1-3|TRBV19|NA|NA
CASSTTGNSGNTIYF
TGTGCCAGTAGTACGACAGGAAACTCTGGAAACACCATATATTTT
>TRBJ1-2|TRBV12-5|NA|NA
CASGEYPQGRNHGYTF
TGTGCTAGTGGCGAATACCCACAGGGACGCAACCATGGCTACACCTTC
>TRBJ2-7|TRBV7-9|once|TRBD1
CASGRRQGISYEQYF
TGTGCCAGCGGACGGAGACAGGGGATTTCCTACGAGCAGTACTTC
>TRBJ2-3|TRBV30|NA|NA
CAWNGIGDGTDTQYF
TGTGCCTGGAATGGTATAGGGGATGGGACAGATACGCAGTATTTT
>TRBJ2-7|TRBV11-2|NA|TRBD1
CASSLGQGGSYEQYF
TGTGCCAGCAGCCTGGGACAGGGAGGCTCCTACGAGCAGTACTTC
>TRBJ2-5|TRBV4-2|few|TRBD2
CASSQVWAGVQETQYF
TGTGCCAGCAGCCAAGTGTGGGCGGGGGTTCAAGAGACCCAGTACTTC
>TRBJ2-3|TRBV9|NA|TRBD2
CASSVVASGLSTDTQYF
TGTGCCAGCAGCGTAGTAGCTAGCGGATTGAGCACAGATACGCAGTATTTT
>TRBJ2-4|TRBV6-1|NA|TRBD2
CASSEALLDSGGYF
TGTGCCAGCAGTGAAGCGCTTCTGGACTCGGGGGGGTACTTC
>TRBJ1-1|TRBV6-4|NA|NA
CASRVDRNTEAFF
TGTGCCAGCAGGGTAGACAGAAACACTGAAGCTTTCTTT
>TRBJ2-7|TRBV15|NA|TRBD2
CATSRDRDYSYEQYF
TGTGCCACCAGCAGAGATCGGGACTACTCCTACGAGCAGTACTTC
>TRBJ1-2|TRBV19|NA|TRBD1
CASRAPDRGNYGYTF
TGTGCCAGTAGAGCTCCGGACAGGGGGAACTATGGCTACACCTTC